What follows is one T cell receptor beta chain and its context. Its antigen is unidentified. The data derive from a study of tumor and adjacent non-tumor tissue in lung cancer. The wider study: Stage I to III disease affected about nine men and a handful of women aged about 31 to 85. Samples averaged about 4.3 million productive TCRbeta reads each.

A modified ARM-PCR protocol with three rounds of nested PCR amplified TCRbeta. TCRdb reprocessed the multiplex PCR reads via MiXCR and lists one record per CDR3 protein. The sample lists 89,000 or so distinct CDR3 sequences; roughly 62% were seen once. This sample's RNA came from whole unsorted tissue. There are 15 residues in the CDR3. Germline CDR1 is SGHNT and CDR2 is YENEEA. Study-wide points: TCR diversity was significantly greater in tumor than normal lung tissue. Tumor repertoires had a smaller top 100 clone share than normal lung.

This sequence originates from a man between 65 and 85 years old with non-small cell lung cancer. Sequencing used lung tumor tissue. The V and J genes are TRBV11-3 and TRBJ2-3, with TRBD1 matching over 9 bases. The tail of the sequence fits TRBJ1-5 better, so the J call may be wrong. CDR3 bases: TGTGCCAGCAGCTTTGGGACAGGGAGTACAGTTACACAGCATTTT. This codes for CASSFGTGSTVTQHF.